This passage covers 14 T cell receptor beta chains from one sample sequenced in a study of CD8+ T cells in alopecia areata. This sample's treatment: oral pan-JAK inhibitor, 5-10 mg twice daily. Sequencing used cDNA as its template, made by extracting RNA and reverse transcribing it. Profiled with immunoSEQ multiplex PCR; TCRdb holds only in-frame clones, not every one. The sample yields around 100,000 clones, around 84% seen once. The specimen was CD8+ T cells sorted from blood, collected at approximately week 34, from a patient treated with tofacitinib. These receptors originate from a human donor with alopecia areata.

The V gene is TRBV29-1, the J gene TRBJ2-7; possible D gene TRBD2, 6 bases. There are 13 residues in the CDR3. Germline V lookup: CDR1 SQVTM, CDR2 ANQGSEA. The V end was cut by 1 base, the J end by 2 bases, with 9 bases between. The CDR3 sequence: CSVEGEDPYEQYF. CDR3 nucleotide sequence: TGCAGCGTTGAAGGGGAGGACCCCTACGAGCAGTACTTC.

The genes are TRBV9 and TRBJ2-3, with 8 bases fitting TRBD2. The length of the CDR3 is 16 residues. CDR1 and CDR2 (germline): SGDLS, YYNGEE. J was trimmed by 4 bases and V by 3 bases; bases with no gene match: 10. In DNA, the CDR3 is TGTGCCAGCAGCGCCGACTCTAGCGGGTGGGCAGATACGCAGTATTTT. Its translation is CASSADSSGWADTQYF.

This chain links TRBV29-1 with TRBJ2-7; 7 bases are a match to TRBD2. CDR1 and CDR2 (germline): SQVTM, ANQGSEA. The CDR3 covers 14 residues. V was pared by 1 base and J by 1 base, with 4 bases of the junction left unmatched. CDR3 residues: CSVEVVGGSYEQYF. In DNA form, the CDR3 reads TGCAGCGTTGAAGTGGTGGGAGGGTCCTACGAGCAGTACTTC.

The chain carries TRBV5-1 and TRBJ2-1, with TRBD2 identical over 9 bases. Germline CDR1 and CDR2: SGHRS and YFSETQ. V dropped 4 bases and J dropped 9; count of bases not matched to a gene: 11. There are 15 residues in the CDR3. As DNA, the CDR3 is TGCGCCAGCAGCATAGCGGGAGAGGTTGGCGGTGAGCAGTTCTTC. Translation: CASSIAGEVGGEQFF.

This clone was seen only a few times. V is TRBV2 and J is TRBJ2-3; TRBD1 matches 8 bases. The CDR3 runs 15 residues. V was clipped by 3 bases and J by 3 bases; unmatched bases: 5. CDR1 is SNHLY, CDR2 FYNNEI, per germline. The CDR3 bases are TGTGCCAGCAGTGACCTAGGACAGGGAACAGATACGCAGTATTTT. Translating gives CASSDLGQGTDTQYF. Based on the CDR3 plus reference TRBV2 and TRBJ2-3, the full variable domain is EPEVTQTPSHQVTQMGQEVILRCVPISNHLYFYWYRQILGQKVEFLVSFYNNEISEKSEIFDDQFSVERPDGSNFTLKIRSTKLEDSAMYFCASSDLGQGTDTQYFGPGTRLTVL.

The chain uses TRBV10-3 and TRBJ2-1; D uncertain. This CDR3 spans 13 amino acids. CDR1 ENHRY and CDR2 SYGVKD come from the germline V gene. The V gene lost 8 bases and the J gene lost 7 bases, with 15 bases spanning the gap. The CDR3 protein is CAIGSVLWNEQFF. The CDR3 DNA follows: TGTGCCATCGGAAGCGTTCTTTGGAATGAGCAGTTCTTC.

This rearrangement joins TRBV19 to TRBJ1-1, with D possibly matching TRBD1 (5 bases). Germline CDR1 and CDR2: LNHDA and SQIVND (reference sequence). The CDR3 is 13 amino acids. V lost 6 bases, J lost 4 bases, and 12 bases lay in between. The CDR3: CASRLGGRTEAFF. CDR3 nucleotide sequence: TGTGCCAGTAGACTCGGGGGTCGCACTGAAGCTTTCTTT.

This chain links TRBV5-1 with TRBJ2-3; D remains unclear. Germline values: CDR1 SGHRS, CDR2 YFSETQ. The V and J ends lost 4 bases and 11 bases respectively, with 17 bases between them. This CDR3 contains 13 residues. For the CDR3, the DNA is TGCGCCAGCAGCGCCCCGTCAGGAGATTGGCAGTATTTT. It translates to CASSAPSGDWQYF.

The chain employs TRBV6-1 and TRBJ2-3, with D perhaps being TRBD1 or TRBD2 (6 bases each). In germline, CDR1 is MNHNS, CDR2 SASEGT. There are 16 residues in the CDR3. Trimming removed 0 bases from V and 0 bases from J, with 10 bases in between. In nucleotides, the CDR3 is TGTGCCAGCAGTGAAGCGAGGGGGACTAGCACAGATACGCAGTATTTT. Translated, it gives CASSEARGTSTDTQYF.

This chain uses TRBV7-2 with TRBJ2-7, with D perhaps TRBD1 (5 bases). CDR1 SGHTA and CDR2 FQGNSA come from the germline V gene. This CDR3 spans 16 amino acids. Trimming left V 1 base short and J 3 bases short, with 16 bases between. CDR3 sequence: CASSLVAQGSNYEQYF. The CDR3, as DNA: TGTGCCAGCAGCTTAGTGGCGCAGGGTTCCAACTACGAGCAGTACTTC.

This rearrangement joins TRBV10-3 to TRBJ2-7; tentatively, D is TRBD1 (5 bases). Trimming stripped 7 bases from V and 5 bases from J, with 9 bases between. This CDR3 region has 11 residues. Germline assignment: CDR1 ENHRY and CDR2 SYGVKD. The CDR3 spells CAIKDSNEQYF. CDR3 in DNA: TGTGCCATCAAAGACAGCAACGAGCAGTACTTC.

The rearrangement joins TRBV7-3 to TRBJ2-1; a possible D gene is TRBD2 (6 bases). This CDR3 spans 16 amino acids. The germline V gene encodes CDR1 SGHTA and CDR2 FQGTGA. The ends were cut back, 1 base at V and 0 bases at J, with 10 bases in the middle. The CDR3 loop reads CASSLIAGSSYNEQFF. The CDR3 nucleotides read TGTGCCAGCAGCTTAATCGCGGGATCCTCCTACAATGAGCAGTTCTTC.

This chain connects TRBV23-1 to TRBJ1-1; 7 bases match TRBD1. TRBV23-1 is sorted into the ORF group, with uncertain function. This CDR3 is built from 16 residues. V trimming: 6 bases; J trimming: 5 bases; junction bases outside the gene matches: 15. CDR3 residues: CASRAKKQGRWTEAFF. The CDR3 nucleotides are TGCGCCAGCAGAGCAAAAAAACAGGGGCGATGGACTGAAGCTTTCTTT.

The gene calls are TRBV18 and TRBJ2-7, with 7 nucleotides matching TRBD2. CDR3 length equals 19 residues. The V gene's germline CDR1 is KGHSH and CDR2 LQKENI. V was pared by 0 bases and J by 4 bases, with 18 bases of the junction left unmatched. The CDR3, as DNA: TGTGCCAGCTCACCACCCTTTTTGGCTTTTGGGACTATGCCATACGAGCAGTACTTC. Translating it yields CASSPPFLAFGTMPYEQYF.